A single sample gave rise to the 17 T cell receptor beta chains below, sequenced in a study of T cell responses to AZD1222 COVID-19 vaccine. TCRdb keeps only in-frame clones here, not all; method: immunoSEQ multiplex PCR. In the table there are around 130,000 clones, more than 90% of which are singletons. The specimen was peripheral blood, collected 28 days after the second AZD1222 dose. The source is an adult who received the AZD1222 COVID-19 vaccine.

The gene calls are TRBV5-6 and TRBJ1-1, with D hard to call. Germline V gives CDR1 SGHDT, CDR2 YYEEEE. The CDR3 runs 14 residues. Trimming stripped 0 bases from V and 5 bases from J, with 11 bases between. For the CDR3, the DNA is TGTGCCAGCAGCTTGGTCCCCCTGGAAACTGAAGCTTTCTTT. Protein sequence: CASSLVPLETEAFF. The complete variable domain, with remaining parts taken from reference TRBV5-6 and TRBJ1-1, reads DAGVTQSPTHLIKTRGQQVTLRCSPKSGHDTVSWYQQALGQGPQFIFQYYEEEERQRGNFPDRFSGHQFPNYSSELNVNALLLGDSALYLCASSLVPLETEAFFGQGTRLTVV.

This CDR3 is CASSNPTGSNEQFF. Written as DNA, the CDR3 is TGTGCCAGCAGTAACCCGACAGGGTCCAATGAGCAGTTCTTC. The chain couples TRBV6-1 to TRBJ2-1; 7 bases are shared with TRBD1. The CDR3 is 14 residues long. Germline CDR1 and CDR2: MNHNS and SASEGT. J lost 6 bases, V lost 5 bases, and 7 bases had no gene match.

This chain connects TRBV19 to TRBJ1-6, with D uncertain. CDR1 is LNHDA, CDR2 SQIVND, per germline (reference sequence). This CDR3 region has 15 residues. V lost 4 bases to trimming and J lost 1 base, with 8 bases between them. This CDR3 reads CASSNKWSYNSPLHF. CDR3 bases: TGTGCCAGTAGTAACAAGTGGTCCTATAATTCACCCCTCCACTTT.

The rearrangement uses TRBV2 and TRBJ2-7; 8 bases fit TRBD1. V trimming: 6 bases; J trimming: 0 bases; junction bases outside the gene matches: 4. From germline, CDR1 is SNHLY and CDR2 FYNNEI. The CDR3 totals 14 residues. CDR3 region: CASRGTGVSYEQYV. The CDR3 DNA follows: TGTGCCAGCAGGGGGACAGGAGTCTCCTACGAGCAGTACGTC.

The rearrangement uses TRBV12-3 or TRBV12-4 and TRBJ1-1; a possible D gene is TRBD1 (5 bases). Trimming stripped 6 bases from V and 8 bases from J, with 10 bases between. CDR3 size: 11 residues. CDR3 nucleotides: TGTGCCAGCAGCGACAGTCACGAAGCTTTCTTT. It is translated as CASSDSHEAFF.

The chain has TRBV19 and TRBJ2-1; the match to TRBD2 covers 7 bases. The J segment lost 1 base and the V segment lost 6 bases, leaving 9 bases of the junction unmatched. CDR3 size: 16 residues. Germline loops: CDR1 LNHDA, CDR2 SQIVND (reference sequence). The CDR3 sequence is CASRIGAGNSYNEQFF. CDR3 DNA: TGTGCCAGTAGAATCGGAGCGGGAAATTCCTACAATGAGCAGTTCTTC. The whole variable domain, remainder taken from reference TRBV19 and TRBJ2-1, is DGGITQSPKYLFRKEGQNVTLSCEQNLNHDAMYWYRQDPGQGLRLIYYSQIVNDFQKGDIAEGYSVSREKKESFPLTVTSAQKNPTAFYLCASRIGAGNSYNEQFFGPGTRLTVL.

This chain uses TRBV7-9 with TRBJ2-1; perhaps TRBD2 as D (6 bases). V lost 7 bases and J 7 bases, leaving 8 bases between the germline ends. Germline V lookup: CDR1 SEHNR, CDR2 FQNEAQ (reference sequence). The CDR3 is made up of 11 amino acids. The CDR3 coding sequence is TGTGCCAGCACCCTAGCGAATGAGCAGTTCTTC. Its protein is CASTLANEQFF.

This chain links TRBV19 with TRBJ1-3, with D maybe TRBD1 (5 bases). Between the trimmed V and J ends, which lost 6 bases and 0 bases, there was a span of 9 bases. Germline CDR1 LNHDA, CDR2 SQIVND (reference sequence). CDR3 length: 14 amino acids. CDR3 residues: CASSRANSGNTIYF. In DNA, the CDR3 is TGTGCCAGTAGCAGGGCCAACTCTGGAAACACCATATATTTT.

V is TRBV4-3 and J is TRBJ1-1; D unclear. V was shortened by 2 bases and J by 4 bases, with 14 bases between the two germline ends. The CDR3 loop spans 15 amino acids. Germline V gene lookup returns CDR1 LGHNA and CDR2 YSLEER. The CDR3 here is CASSQYTGTSTEAFF. The DNA of the CDR3 is TGCGCCAGCAGCCAATACACGGGAACAAGCACTGAAGCTTTCTTT.

The chain is built from TRBV5-1 and TRBJ1-3; a possible D gene is TRBD1 (6 bases). The CDR3 loop spans 18 amino acids. Trimming cost V 4 bases and J 0 bases, with 20 bases left between them. CDR1 and CDR2 from the germline V gene are SGHRS and YFSETQ. In DNA, the CDR3 is TGCGCCAGCAGCGAAATGACAGGACCCTCGAACTCTGGAAACACCATATATTTT. Translation gives CASSEMTGPSNSGNTIYF.

The chain combines TRBV25-1 with TRBJ2-1; 13 positions agree with TRBD2. V shed 4 bases, J shed 3 bases, and the junction held 9 bases outside the gene matches. The V gene's germline CDR1 is MGHDK and CDR2 SYGVNS. The CDR3 spans 18 residues. The CDR3 nucleotides read TGTGCCAGCAGTGGAACATTGGGACTAGCGGGGAACTACAATGAGCAGTTCTTC. Amino acid sequence: CASSGTLGLAGNYNEQFF.

V gene TRBV4-2 combines with J gene TRBJ1-2; unclear D gene. V was cut by 1 base and J by 5 bases, with 11 bases left in between. Looked up from germline, CDR1 is LGHNA and CDR2 is YNFKEQ. The CDR3 length is 14 residues. CDR3 in amino acids: CASSQATSRYGYTF. The CDR3 region has the DNA TGTGCCAGCAGCCAAGCCACCAGCAGGTATGGCTACACCTTC.

The chain joins TRBV30 to TRBJ2-5, with TRBD2 identical over 7 bases. Trimming removed 1 base from V and 4 bases from J; junction bases left unmatched: 6. Germline values: CDR1 GTSNPN, CDR2 SVGIG (reference sequence). The CDR3 covers 14 residues. CDR3 protein: CAWSAGGSVETQYF. CDR3 bases: TGTGCCTGGAGTGCCGGCGGGAGTGTAGAGACCCAGTACTTC. Combining the CDR3 with reference TRBV30 and TRBJ2-5 gives the whole variable domain SQTIHQWPATLVQPVGSPLSLECTVEGTSNPNLYWYRQAAGRGLQLLFYSVGIGQISSEVPQNLSASRPQDRQFILSSKKLLLSDSGFYLCAWSAGGSVETQYFGPGTRLLVL.

V is TRBV3-1 (or the pseudogene TRBV3-2) and J is TRBJ1-3; 12 bases align to TRBD1. The CDR3 is made up of 16 amino acids. V trimming: 5 bases; J trimming: 6 bases; junction bases outside the gene matches: 8. Germline lookup yields CDR1 LGHDT and CDR2 YNNKEL (reference sequence). The CDR3 bases are TGTGCCAGCAGCTCCCACCGGGGACAGGGGGCAAACACCATATATTTT. Translation: CASSSHRGQGANTIYF.

The gene calls are TRBV3-1 (or the pseudogene TRBV3-2) and TRBJ2-7; D might be TRBD2 (6 bases). This CDR3 spans 13 amino acids. The germline gives CDR1 LGHDT, CDR2 YNNKEL (reference sequence). V was clipped by 4 bases and J by 2 bases, with 9 bases between them. As DNA, the CDR3 is TGTGCCAGCAGCCTCGGCGGGACCTACGAGCAGTACGTC. This sequence encodes CASSLGGTYEQYV.

V usage is TRBV6-5 and J usage is TRBJ1-2; D is uncertain. The germline V gene encodes CDR1 MNHEY and CDR2 SVGAGI. The V gene lost 0 bases and the J gene lost 8 bases, with 13 bases spanning the gap. This CDR3 has 14 residues. CDR3 sequence (DNA): TGTGCCAGCAGTTACTCGAAGGACTTCCCCGGCTACACCTTC. This translates into CASSYSKDFPGYTF.

V usage is TRBV7-2 and J usage is TRBJ2-3; the match to TRBD2 covers 9 bases. Germline CDR1 SGHTA, CDR2 FQGNSA. This CDR3 spans 17 amino acids. J was trimmed by 0 bases and V by 5 bases; bases with no gene match: 9. CDR3 region: CASSPPLAGISTDTQYF. CDR3 sequence (DNA): TGTGCCAGCAGCCCCCCCCTAGCGGGGATTAGCACAGATACGCAGTATTTT.